The 8 T cell receptor beta chains below come from one sample, sequenced in a study of cytomegalovirus exposure and HLA in healthy donors. PCR used 60 Vbeta primers and 13 Jbeta primers. Assay: immunoSEQ multiplex PCR; the TCRdb copy retains only in-frame clones and omits some. The sample holds approximately 120,000 clones; 74% are singletons and the top ten take 4%. Sample: PBMCs. The receptor source for this set is a man aged 35-49 years in good health and CMV-seropositive.

The rearrangement links TRBV7-2 to TRBJ2-7, with 8 bases matching TRBD2. Losses at the gene ends were 2 bases for V and 2 bases for J; bases not matched to a gene: 2. The CDR3 consists of 14 residues. Germline V lookup: CDR1 SGHTA, CDR2 FQGNSA. The CDR3 DNA reads as TGTGCCAGCAGCTTAATAGCGGGGACCTACGAGCAGTACTTC. Translated: CASSLIAGTYEQYF.

This CDR3 reads CASSQARGHEQYF. The CDR3 nucleotides read TGCGCCAGCAGCCAAGCCAGGGGGCACGAGCAGTACTTC. The V and J genes are TRBV4-1 and TRBJ2-7; TRBD1 matches at 8 bases. The germline V gene encodes CDR1 MGHRA and CDR2 YSYEKL. The CDR3 consists of 13 residues. Losses at the gene ends were 1 base for V and 5 bases for J; bases not matched to a gene: 1.

V gene TRBV19 combines with J gene TRBJ1-4; D is unclear. Between the trimmed V and J ends, which lost 3 bases and 7 bases, there was a span of 12 bases. The CDR3 consists of 14 residues. The germline V gene encodes CDR1 LNHDA and CDR2 SQIVND (reference sequence). CDR3 region: CASSIGGWFEKLFF. The CDR3 region has the DNA TGTGCCAGTAGTATTGGCGGTTGGTTTGAAAAACTGTTTTTT.

V usage is TRBV18 and J usage is TRBJ1-1, with 11 nucleotides matching TRBD1. From germline, CDR1 is KGHSH and CDR2 LQKENI. CDR3 length equals 14 residues. After removal of 2 bases from V and 5 bases from J, the junction contained 1 base not matched to a gene. In nucleotides, the CDR3 is TGTGCCAGCTCACCAGGACAGGGGGCAACTGAAGCTTTCTTT. It encodes CASSPGQGATEAFF.

This rearrangement joins TRBV25-1 to TRBJ2-5; D not certain. V shed 4 bases and J shed 9 bases, with 12 bases lying between them. In germline, CDR1 is MGHDK, CDR2 SYGVNS. This CDR3 spans 12 amino acids. The CDR3 loop is CASSGATEAQYF. The CDR3, as DNA: TGTGCCAGCAGTGGAGCCACTGAGGCCCAGTACTTC.

This clone was observed a few times. The rearrangement uses TRBV29-1 and TRBJ2-1; D perhaps matches TRBD2 (5 bases). This CDR3 region has 13 residues. Germline lookup yields CDR1 SQVTM and CDR2 ANQGSEA. The V end lost 4 bases, the J end lost 6 bases, and 13 bases lay between the germline ends. The CDR3 region is CSVGTPGFNEQFF. The CDR3 nucleotides are TGCAGCGTTGGGACCCCGGGGTTCAATGAGCAGTTCTTC.

The J gene is TRBJ2-5, the V gene TRBV5-1; tentatively, D is TRBD1 (6 bases). The V end was cut by 4 bases, the J end by 5 bases, with 15 bases between. The CDR3 is 14 residues long. CDR1 is SGHRS, CDR2 YFSETQ, per germline. This CDR3 is CASSLLTGRETQYF. CDR3 in DNA: TGCGCCAGCAGCCTACTCACAGGGCGCGAGACCCAGTACTTC.

This chain joins TRBV6-5 and TRBJ1-6; possible D gene TRBD1, 5 bases. Looked up from germline, CDR1 is MNHEY and CDR2 is SVGAGI. This CDR3 has 14 residues. The ends were cut back, 8 bases at V and 7 bases at J, with 15 bases in the middle. CDR3 DNA sequence: TGTGCCAGCTCCAGGGCCATGGGGAATTCACCCCTCCACTTT. This sequence encodes CASSRAMGNSPLHF.